This T cell receptor (beta chain) comes out of a study of siplizumab effects on memory and regulatory T cells. The CDR3 has 13 amino acids. Germline loops: CDR1 MGHDK, CDR2 SYGVNS. Trimming took off 3 bases at V and 4 bases at J, with 9 bases between the two ends. This clone was seen a few times. What it recognizes is unknown. The protocol was immunoSEQ multiplex PCR, while the TCRdb copy is restricted to in-frame clones and leaves out a portion. In the table there are about 13,000 clones, approximately 49% of which are singletons. Mixed lymphocyte reaction cells underwent about six days of coculture at 37°C.

The sequence was obtained from a human donor in good health; the cells came from an allogeneic mixed lymphocyte reaction. Sequenced input: CFSE-low (dividing) CD4+ T cells sorted from an allogeneic mixed lymphocyte reaction. The V and J genes are TRBV25-1 and TRBJ1-2; D not resolved. The CDR3 spells CASSDERTYGYTF. The CDR3 nucleotides are TGTGCCAGCAGTGATGAAAGGACCTATGGCTACACCTTC.